The next 17 T cell receptor beta chains were all read from a single sample in a study of post-analysis software for immune sequencing data. For these TCRs, the target antigens are not known. Study-level results: Several TRBV segments, TRBV5-6, TRBV5-1 and TRBV20-1 among them, were found more frequent in patients than controls.

Included in the TCR beta cDNA libraries were unique molecular identifiers. TCRdb analysed the PCR reads with MiXCR anew, one entry per CDR3 protein. The table lists 750,000 to 950,000 distinct CDR3 sequences, roughly 50% of them singletons. The sample consisted of blood. Every receptor here comes from a girl aged 5 to 17 with multiple sclerosis.

V gene TRBV4-2 combines with J gene TRBJ2-5; TRBD2 matches at 12 bases. Germline CDR1 LGHNA, CDR2 YNFKEQ. With V trimmed by 6 bases and J by 5 bases, 7 bases remained unmatched. The CDR3 extends over 15 amino acids. The chain's CDR3 is CASSTLAGGLETQYF. As DNA, the CDR3 is TGTGCCAGCAGTACTCTAGCGGGGGGGTTGGAGACCCAGTACTTC.

The chain couples TRBV12-3 or TRBV12-4 to TRBJ1-1; 7 bases agree with TRBD1. V gave up 5 bases and J gave up 5 bases; unmatched junction bases: 8. The CDR3 is 14 amino acids. In nucleotides, the CDR3 is TGTGCCAGCAGTGGCAGACAGGGACGGACTGAAGCTTTCTTT. It codes for CASSGRQGRTEAFF.

The chain employs TRBV20-1 and TRBJ1-2; 8 bases are shared with TRBD1. The junction had 9 bases not matched to a gene; V was cut back by 6 bases and J by 6 bases. This CDR3 region has 13 residues. The V gene's germline CDR1 is DFQATT and CDR2 SNEGSKA (reference sequence). CDR3 residues: CSAPRTGYDGYTF. The DNA of the CDR3 is TGCAGTGCACCGCGGACAGGGTATGATGGCTACACCTTC.

This chain joins TRBV29-1 and TRBJ2-7; D gene uncertain. Per germline, CDR1 SQVTM and CDR2 ANQGSEA. The V and J ends lost 6 bases and 1 base respectively, with 13 bases between them. This CDR3 contains 13 residues. CDR3 sequence: CSVLRTSSYEQYF. CDR3 nucleotides: TGCAGCGTCCTCCGGACGAGTTCCTACGAGCAGTACTTC.

V is TRBV9 and J is TRBJ2-7; TRBD1 might be the D (5 bases). This CDR3 is 15 amino acids long. V was cut by 4 bases and J by 2 bases, with 16 bases left in between. The V gene's germline CDR1 is SGDLS and CDR2 YYNGEE. The CDR3 here is CASSPNGANPYEQYF. The CDR3 nucleotides are TGTGCCAGCAGCCCGAATGGGGCGAATCCCTACGAGCAGTACTTC. The full variable domain, rest sourced from reference TRBV9 and TRBJ2-7, is DSGVTQTPKHLITATGQRVTLRCSPRSGDLSVYWYQQSLDQGLQFLIQYYNGEERAKGNILERFSAQQFPDLHSELNLSSLELGDSALYFCASSPNGANPYEQYFGPGTRLTVT.

The chain carries TRBV29-1 and TRBJ1-1; unclear D gene. V was pared by 7 bases and J by 3 bases, with 15 bases between. Germline V gives CDR1 SQVTM, CDR2 ANQGSEA. The CDR3 is made up of 13 amino acids. CDR3 coding DNA: TGCAGCGCCGTTTTTTTGCGGGACACTGAAGCTTTCTTT. Translating it yields CSAVFLRDTEAFF. The full variable domain, its missing parts supplied by reference TRBV29-1 and TRBJ1-1, is SAVISQKPSRDICQRGTSLTIQCQVDSQVTMMFWYRQQPGQSLTLIATANQGSEATYESGFVIDKFPISRPNLTFSTLTVSNMSPEDSSIYLCSAVFLRDTEAFFGQGTRLTVV.

The V call is TRBV5-6, the J call TRBJ2-5; tentative D call: TRBD2 (6 bases). TRBJ2-7 matches the DNA end more closely, so the J call is doubtful. Germline V gives CDR1 SGHDT, CDR2 YYEEEE. This CDR3 has 14 residues. CDR3 nucleotide sequence: TGTGCCAGCAGCGTGACAATGTCGGGGGTCGAGCAGTACTTC. The encoded protein is CASSVTMSGVEQYF.

The chain links TRBV11-2 to TRBJ2-3; 7 bases map to TRBD2. From germline, CDR1 is SGHAT and CDR2 FQNNGV. CDR3 length: 16 amino acids. V shed 5 bases, J shed 3 bases, and the junction held 11 bases outside the gene matches. CDR3 in amino acids: CASSPSGGSTTDTQYF. DNA for the CDR3: TGTGCCAGCAGCCCTTCCGGCGGGAGCACTACAGATACGCAGTATTTT.

This chain connects TRBV7-9 to TRBJ2-1; 9 nucleotides align to TRBD2. The CDR3 is 15 amino acids. V dropped 6 bases and J dropped 0; count of bases not matched to a gene: 3. The germline V gene has CDR1 SEHNR and CDR2 FQNEAQ (reference sequence). CDR3 in DNA: TGTGCCAGCAGACGGACTAGCGCCTCCTACAATGAGCAGTTCTTC. Translation gives CASRRTSASYNEQFF.

The chain joins TRBV9 to TRBJ2-5; D is possibly TRBD1 (5 bases). The J call is doubtful: the DNA matches TRBJ2-7 better. The CDR3 consists of 14 residues. Germline CDR1 SGDLS, CDR2 YYNGEE. CDR3 in amino acids: CASSTGTLVSEQYF. DNA for the CDR3: TGTGCCAGCAGCACAGGAACGCTAGTATCCGAGCAGTACTTC.

The chain employs TRBV7-2 and TRBJ2-5, with 11 bases lining up with TRBD2. This CDR3 has 15 residues. The V segment lost 4 bases and the J segment 2 bases; nucleotides outside the gene matches: 3. The germline CDR1 and CDR2 sequences are SGHTA and FQGNSA. The CDR3: CASSWASGRQETQYF. In DNA form, the CDR3 reads TGTGCCAGCAGCTGGGCTAGCGGGAGGCAAGAGACCCAGTACTTC. The variable domain in full, with the rest retrieved from reference TRBV7-2 and TRBJ2-5, is GAGVSQSPSNKVTEKGKDVELRCDPISGHTALYWYRQSLGQGLEFLIYFQGNSAPDKSGLPSDRFSAERTGGSVSTLTIQRTQQEDSAVYLCASSWASGRQETQYFGPGTRLLVL.

The J gene is TRBJ1-2, the V gene TRBV7-3; the D gene is possibly TRBD1 (5 bases). CDR1 and CDR2 from the germline V gene are SGHTA and FQGTGA. The CDR3 has 17 amino acids. Trimming stripped 0 bases from V and 4 bases from J, with 18 bases between. The CDR3 sequence is CASSLTLLGPDGYGYTF. The DNA for the CDR3 is TGTGCCAGCAGCTTAACGTTATTGGGACCGGACGGCTATGGCTACACCTTC.

This rearrangement joins TRBV6-5 to TRBJ2-1, with unresolved D. This CDR3 contains 18 residues. Germline loops: CDR1 MNHEY, CDR2 SVGAGI. The germline V and J ends were trimmed by 0 bases and 2 bases, with 17 bases remaining between them. CDR3 residues: CASSYSIHAGPPYNEQFF. In DNA, the CDR3 is TGTGCCAGCAGTTACTCGATCCACGCAGGACCACCCTACAATGAGCAGTTCTTC.

The V gene is TRBV24-1, the J gene TRBJ2-1; possibly TRBD1 or TRBD2 for D (7 bases each). The CDR3 runs to 13 residues. V gave up 6 bases and J gave up 9 bases, with 14 bases separating them. Germline values: CDR1 KGHDR, CDR2 SFDVKD. The CDR3 DNA is TGTGCCACCAGTCAGGGGGGGCTCCCTGAGCAGTTCTTC. This gives the protein CATSQGGLPEQFF.

This clonotype is large (0.1 to 1%) by share. The chain combines TRBV6-4 with TRBJ2-1, with 10 bases that match TRBD2. V dropped 7 bases and J dropped 5; count of bases not matched to a gene: 14. This CDR3 contains 17 residues. Per germline, CDR1 MRHNA and CDR2 SNTAGT. CDR3 amino acids: CASTSRLAGDENNEQFF. The CDR3 nucleotides are TGTGCCAGCACTTCGCGGCTAGCGGGAGATGAGAACAATGAGCAGTTCTTC.

This clonotype has more than one count but fewer than ten. The chain joins TRBV15 to TRBJ1-2; D call uncertain. This CDR3 is 16 amino acids long. Trimming removed 1 base from V and 3 bases from J, with 15 bases in between. Germline values: CDR1 LNHNV, CDR2 YYDKDF (reference sequence). The CDR3 region is CATSRGGGNKDYGYTF. The CDR3 DNA is TGTGCCACCAGCAGAGGCGGAGGGAACAAGGACTATGGCTACACCTTC.

The chain employs TRBV27 and TRBJ2-7, with D possibly being TRBD1 (6 bases). The CDR3 length is 14 residues. Trimming left V 7 bases short and J 5 bases short, with 18 bases between. Germline V gene data show CDR1 as MNHEY and CDR2 as SMNVEV (reference sequence). The CDR3 DNA follows: TGTGCCAGCAATCGGCTGGGGACAATCCACGAGCAGTACTTC. Translated: CASNRLGTIHEQYF.